The rows below give T cell receptor beta chains drawn from one sample of a study of T-cell reconstitution after alpha-beta-depleted transplantation in children. TCRdb fed the PCR reads into MiXCR, producing one record per CDR3 protein. The table has about 460,000 distinct CDR3 sequences, 10% to 12% seen once. This specimen consisted of PBMCs, mostly from graft donor cells, obtained 180 days after TCRalphabeta/CD19-depleted stem cell transplant. The receptors originated from a female patient aged 2-9 years who had a stem cell transplant for aplastic anemia, so the T cells may come from the graft donor. Both conserved end residues are part of each CDR3. The order of the fields is clone size, J gene, D gene, V gene, CDR3 protein, CDR3 DNA. A D gene is named only where the DNA matches it firmly. Rows give clone size only sometimes, using once, few, many, or a class for an expanded clone.

>-|TRBJ1-4|TRBD1|TRBV28
CASRSNRGRTLELFF
TGTGCCAGCAGGTCAAACAGGGGCCGGACGTTGGAACTGTTTTTT
>-|TRBJ2-7|TRBD2|TRBV7-2
CASRKTSGGSYEQYF
TGTGCCAGCAGGAAGACTAGCGGGGGGAGCTACGAGCAGTACTTC
>many|TRBJ2-3|TRBD1|TRBV15
CATSREGPGTGRDTQYF
TGTGCCACCAGCAGAGAAGGCCCCGGGACAGGGAGGGATACGCAGTATTTT
>few|TRBJ2-2|TRBD1|TRBV12-3/TRBV12-4
CASSLSAGTANTGELFF
TGTGCCAGCAGTTTATCCGCCGGGACAGCGAACACCGGGGAGCTGTTTTTT
>few|TRBJ2-7|-|TRBV10-3
CAISESEGTYEQYF
TGTGCCATCAGTGAGTCTGAGGGGACCTACGAGCAGTACTTC
>-|TRBJ2-7|TRBD2|TRBV3-1
CASSHPKLAGGEQYF
TGTGCCAGCAGCCACCCCAAACTAGCGGGAGGAGAGCAGTACTTC
>-|TRBJ2-5|-|TRBV4-1
CASSQERSPEAETQYF
TGCGCCAGCAGCCAAGAGCGGAGTCCCGAGGCAGAGACCCAGTACTTC
>-|TRBJ2-1|TRBD2|TRBV25-1
CASSANRGAYNEQFF
TGTGCCAGCAGTGCTAACCGGGGGGCCTACAATGAGCAGTTCTTC
>many|TRBJ1-4|-|TRBV20-1
CSATPGGKGEKLFF
TGCAGTGCCACCCCGGGGGGCAAGGGTGAAAAACTGTTTTTT
>-|TRBJ1-1|-|TRBV12-3/TRBV12-4
CASNGGNTEAFF
TGTGCCAGCAATGGAGGGAACACTGAAGCTTTCTTT
>few|TRBJ1-6|TRBD1|TRBV5-1
CASSLAGTEIYNSPLHF
TGCGCCAGCAGCTTGGCCGGGACAGAGATTTATAATTCACCCCTCCACTTT
>-|TRBJ2-1|TRBD1|TRBV18
CASSREGGHNEQFF
TGTGCCAGCTCCCGGGAAGGGGGCCACAATGAGCAGTTCTTC
>-|TRBJ1-1|-|TRBV11-3
CASSSYRETRNTEAFF
TGTGCCAGCAGCTCATACAGGGAAACTAGGAACACTGAAGCTTTCTTT
>few|TRBJ1-2|-|TRBV29-1
CSAERGVYSGYTF
TGCAGCGCGGAAAGGGGGGTCTATAGTGGCTACACCTTC
>few|TRBJ2-4|TRBD1|TRBV19
CASSTDRATKNIQYF
TGTGCCAGTAGTACGGACAGGGCTACCAAAAACATTCAGTACTTC
>few|TRBJ2-3|TRBD1|TRBV20-1
CSLHGLGRGSTDTQYF
TGCAGCCTGCACGGGTTAGGCAGGGGGTCCACAGATACGCAGTATTTT
>few|TRBJ2-5|TRBD2|TRBV5-8
CASSSVLAGVGETQYF
TGTGCCAGCAGCTCTGTACTAGCGGGAGTCGGGGAGACCCAGTACTTC
>few|TRBJ2-2|-|TRBV5-1
CASRVTSPTGELFF
TGCGCCAGCAGAGTCACTAGCCCCACCGGGGAGCTGTTTTTT
>-|TRBJ1-5|-|TRBV19
CASSIGREGSNQPQHF
TGTGCCAGTAGTATCGGCAGGGAGGGTAGCAATCAGCCCCAGCATTTT